The 27 T cell receptor beta chains presented below share a single source sample, sequenced in a study of T cells after yellow fever vaccination. One entry per CDR3 protein results from TCRdb running MiXCR on the 5' RACE reads. The table shows roughly 16,000 distinct CDR3 sequences, with approximately 4% occurring only once. This specimen was PBMCs, either bulk or a sorted T-cell subset (CD4+, CD8+, memory, or dextramer-sorted; not recorded which), taken 15 days after the yellow fever booster vaccination. These receptors were taken from a man under 40 who received the YFV17D yellow fever vaccine.

This clonotype has ten or more counts. V usage is TRBV20-1 and J usage is TRBJ2-7, with a tentative D call TRBD1 (5 bases). This CDR3 spans 13 amino acids. Germline V gene lookup returns CDR1 DFQATT and CDR2 SNEGSKA (reference sequence). V lost 4 bases, J lost 3 bases, and 13 bases lay in between. CDR3 protein: CSANQDSNYEQYF. DNA of the CDR3: TGCAGTGCTAACCAAGACAGTAACTACGAGCAGTACTTC.

This clonotype has at least ten counts. The DNA is omitted, as the CDR3 cannot be located on it reliably, and the CDR3 follows TCRdb's listing. CDR3: CASSPSLGTGTDTQYF. This chain connects TRBV12-3 or TRBV12-4 to TRBJ2-3. Including both end residues, the CDR3 is 16 amino acids long.

This clonotype has ten or more counts. The chain has TRBV7-9 and TRBJ1-2; D not certain. Germline V gene sequence: CDR1 SEHNR, CDR2 FQNEAQ (reference sequence). V lost 5 bases, J lost 0 bases, and 10 bases lay in between. The CDR3 loop spans 14 amino acids. CDR3 nucleotides: TGTGCCAGCAGCCCCTCGGCAGCTAACTATGGCTACACCTTC. Its translation: CASSPSAANYGYTF.

This clonotype appeared many times. The genes are TRBV6-1 and TRBJ2-5; the D gene is possibly TRBD1 (5 bases). Trimming stripped 3 bases from V and 0 bases from J, with 14 bases between. This CDR3 is built from 16 residues. Per the germline V gene, CDR1 is MNHNS and CDR2 is SASEGT. The CDR3 DNA is TGTGCCAGCAGTGACGGTAGGGGCAGGTACCAAGAGACCCAGTACTTC. Its translation: CASSDGRGRYQETQYF.

This clonotype was counted at least ten times. The chain combines TRBV27 with TRBJ2-3; TRBD2 matches at 10 bases. CDR1 is MNHEY, CDR2 SMNVEV, per germline (reference sequence). The CDR3 runs to 18 residues. Trimming cost V 1 base and J 0 bases; bases outside gene matches: 7. The CDR3 reads CASSLLASGSYSTDTQYF. The DNA of the CDR3 is TGTGCCAGCAGTTTATTGGCTAGCGGGAGCTATAGCACAGATACGCAGTATTTT.

This clonotype is labeled as medium-sized. The chain has TRBV4-3 and TRBJ2-4; 12 positions match TRBD2. V shed 1 base and J 6 bases; nucleotides not matched to a gene: 7. Germline V gene lookup returns CDR1 LGHNA and CDR2 YSLEER. This CDR3 has 17 amino acids. CDR3 amino acids: CASSQGRLAGDGNIQYF. CDR3 sequence (DNA): TGCGCCAGCAGCCAAGGTAGACTAGCGGGAGACGGAAACATTCAGTACTTC.

This clonotype has ten or more counts. V usage is TRBV16 and J usage is TRBJ2-4; the D call may be TRBD1 or TRBD2 (5 bases each). Trimming removed 2 bases from V and 8 bases from J, with 10 bases in between. The CDR3 has 13 amino acids. Germline V lookup: CDR1 KGHSY, CDR2 FQNENV. In DNA, the CDR3 is TGTGCCAGCAGCCAAGGGGGAAGGGACATTCAGTACTTC. Translated, it gives CASSQGGRDIQYF. The complete variable domain, with remaining parts taken from reference TRBV16 and TRBJ2-4, reads GEEVAQTPKHLVRGEGQKAKLYCAPIKGHSYVFWYQQVLKNEFKFLISFQNENVFDETGMPKERFSAKCLPNSPCSLEIQATKLEDSAVYFCASSQGGRDIQYFGAGTRLSVL.

At least ten counts were recorded for this clonotype. The chain couples TRBV28 to TRBJ2-2; the D call may be TRBD1 or TRBD2 (5 bases each). Per germline, CDR1 MDHEN and CDR2 SYDVKM. V dropped 3 bases and J dropped 6 bases, with 5 bases sitting between them. The CDR3 spans 12 residues. For the CDR3, the DNA is TGTGCCAGCAGTTTGGGGGCCGGGGAGCTGTTTTTT. This codes for CASSLGAGELFF.

This clonotype appeared many times. The J gene is TRBJ2-7, the V gene TRBV6-2 or TRBV6-3; possibly TRBD1 for D (5 bases). Per germline, CDR1 MNHEY and CDR2 SVGEGT. This CDR3 contains 14 residues. Trimming removed 8 bases at V and 6 bases at J, with 20 bases between. The CDR3 sequence is CASPPGQLPGEQYF. The CDR3 nucleotides read TGTGCCAGCCCCCCAGGACAATTGCCCGGCGAGCAGTACTTC.

This clonotype has at least ten counts. The V gene is TRBV27, the J gene TRBJ2-1; no clear D. The germline gives CDR1 MNHEY, CDR2 SMNVEV (reference sequence). The CDR3 totals 12 residues. Trimming cost V 6 bases and J 6 bases, with 9 bases left between them. The CDR3, as DNA: TGTGCCAGCAGCCAACAAGGCAATGAGCAGTTCTTC. Translating it yields CASSQQGNEQFF.

In its sample, this clonotype was seen many times. The V call is TRBV12-3 or TRBV12-4, the J call TRBJ1-5, with D tentatively TRBD1 (6 bases). V lost 4 bases, J lost 3 bases, and 10 bases lay in between. CDR3 length: 14 amino acids. CDR3 DNA sequence: TGTGCCAGCAGTTCAGGGGCGGACAATCAGCCCCAGCATTTT. Translation gives CASSSGADNQPQHF.

The chain joins TRBV5-7 to TRBJ2-7, with 11 bases matching TRBD2. TRBV5-7 is filed as an ORF, its function uncertain. The CDR3 is 17 amino acids. The CDR3 spells CSISPGPGTSGSYEQYF. For the CDR3, the DNA is TGTTCCATCAGCCCGGGGCCCGGGACTAGCGGATCCTACGAGCAGTACTTC.

This clonotype has a count of ten or more. DNA of the CDR3: TGTGCCAGCAGTTCCGGTGAGCAGTTCTTC. Encoded protein: CASSSGEQFF. The gene calls are TRBV2 and TRBJ2-1; no firm D call. Germline V gene lookup returns CDR1 SNHLY and CDR2 FYNNEI. The CDR3 is 10 amino acids. The V end was cut by 5 bases, the J end by 9 bases, with 5 bases between.

The sample holds many counts of this clonotype. This chain links TRBV25-1 with TRBJ2-3; 8 bases align to TRBD2. Germline V CDR1 and CDR2: MGHDK, SYGVNS. The CDR3 is 18 residues long. The V segment lost 3 bases and the J segment 4 bases; nucleotides outside the gene matches: 15. In DNA form, the CDR3 reads TGTGCCAGCAGTGAGGGAAGAGCGGGAGCGAACCAGCCAGATACGCAGTATTTT. Its translation: CASSEGRAGANQPDTQYF.

This clonotype was counted ten times or more. V usage is TRBV19 and J usage is TRBJ2-7, with D possibly being TRBD1 or TRBD2 (5 bases each). The CDR3 has 15 amino acids. V lost 3 bases to trimming and J lost 6 bases, with 18 bases between them. Germline-derived CDR1 and CDR2 are LNHDA and SQIVND (reference sequence). CDR3: CASSIPGTAIGEQYF. As DNA, the CDR3 is TGTGCCAGTAGTATCCCCGGGACGGCAATTGGCGAGCAGTACTTC.

This clonotype was seen repeatedly, ten times or more. This chain connects TRBV12-3 or TRBV12-4 to TRBJ2-1, with 10 bases aligning to TRBD2. V was pared by 5 bases and J by 4 bases, with 2 bases of the junction left unmatched. The CDR3 length is 14 residues. CDR3 residues: CASSRAGGYNEQFF. The DNA for the CDR3 is TGTGCCAGCAGTAGAGCGGGAGGGTACAATGAGCAGTTCTTC.

This clonotype was seen ten or more times. This rearrangement joins TRBV20-1 to TRBJ1-2; D gene unclear. Trimming cost V 6 bases and J 6 bases, with 11 bases left between them. Germline CDR1 DFQATT, CDR2 SNEGSKA (reference sequence). The length of the CDR3 is 11 residues. CDR3 DNA: TGCAGTGCCCCCCGATTCGATGGCTACACCTTC. Translation: CSAPRFDGYTF.

This clonotype is medium-sized (0.01 to 0.1%). V usage is TRBV7-9 and J usage is TRBJ2-1; the D is unclear. CDR3 length equals 12 residues. The germline V gene encodes CDR1 SEHNR and CDR2 FQNEAQ (reference sequence). V was pared by 5 bases and J by 1 base, with 3 bases between. The CDR3 bases are TGTGCCAGCAGCCCGTCCTACAATGAGCAGTTCTTC. Translating gives CASSPSYNEQFF.

Concerning this clonotype: A read error is possible here, since a much larger clone lies one base away. A read error is likely, as this CDR3 ends without the conserved phenylalanine or tryptophan. The V call is TRBV4-3, the J call TRBJ1-5; D gene unclear. The CDR3 is 15 residues long. V was trimmed by 4 bases and J by 0 bases, leaving 10 bases between them. The germline gives CDR1 LGHNA, CDR2 YSLEER. The CDR3 nucleotides are TGCGCCAGCAGCCCCGGTATGCTTAGCAATCAGCCCCAGCATTCT. It translates to CASSPGMLSNQPQHS.

This clonotype was recorded many times. The chain employs TRBV20-1 and TRBJ1-2, with TRBD1 matching over 8 bases. The CDR3 has 14 residues. From germline, CDR1 is DFQATT and CDR2 SNEGSKA (reference sequence). J gave up 4 bases and V 0 bases, and 4 bases lay outside the gene matches. The CDR3 DNA is TGCAGTGCTAGAGATTCCGGACAGGGCTATGGCTACACCTTC. As protein: CSARDSGQGYGYTF.

This clonotype was counted ten times or more. V usage is TRBV10-2 and J usage is TRBJ2-3; D is unresolved. V lost 4 bases, J lost 2 bases, and 7 bases lay in between. Per germline, CDR1 WSHSY and CDR2 SAAADI. The CDR3 sequence is 13 residues long. DNA for the CDR3: TGCGCCAGCAGTGCGACCGACACAGATACGCAGTATTTT. This encodes CASSATDTDTQYF.

In its sample, this clonotype is medium-sized (0.01 to 0.1%). The chain combines TRBV5-1 with TRBJ2-1; the D is unclear. The germline V gene encodes CDR1 SGHRS and CDR2 YFSETQ. V was clipped by 4 bases and J by 10 bases, with 12 bases between them. This CDR3 region has 12 residues. CDR3 amino acids: CASSSERGEQFF. The DNA of the CDR3 is TGCGCCAGCAGCAGTGAGCGTGGGGAGCAGTTCTTC.

This clonotype was counted at least ten times. The rearrangement links TRBV25-1 to TRBJ1-1; D is possibly TRBD1 (5 bases). Germline V CDR1 and CDR2: MGHDK, SYGVNS. This CDR3 is 18 amino acids long. The V end lost 4 bases, the J end lost 12 bases, and 33 bases lay between the germline ends. The CDR3 DNA reads as TGTGCCAGCAGTGCCCCCGGCGAGGGACGGGAAGATGGGGGTAAACCTTTCTTT. This translates into CASSAPGEGREDGGKPFF.

Sample share makes this clonotype medium-sized. This sequence joins TRBV15 and TRBJ2-7; 7 bases line up with TRBD1. Losses at the gene ends were 10 bases for V and 3 bases for J; bases not matched to a gene: 9. The CDR3 totals 13 residues. Germline CDR1 and CDR2: LNHNV and YYDKDF (reference sequence). For the CDR3, the DNA is TGTGCCAGTGCCCTAGGACAGGACTACGAGCAGTACTTC. Its translation: CASALGQDYEQYF.

This clonotype has at least ten counts. The chain is built from TRBV12-3 or TRBV12-4 and TRBJ2-1, with 7 bases fitting TRBD2. The V and J ends lost 3 bases and 6 bases, in that order; junction bases with no gene match: 5. The CDR3 length is 14 residues. CDR3 nucleotides: TGTGCCAGCAGTTTCGCGGGAGCAGGCAATGAGCAGTTCTTC. Residues: CASSFAGAGNEQFF.

This clonotype came up many times. V and J are TRBV20-1 and TRBJ2-7, with 8 bases aligning to TRBD1. From germline, CDR1 is DFQATT and CDR2 SNEGSKA (reference sequence). The CDR3 consists of 13 residues. V was pared by 6 bases and J by 4 bases, with 8 bases of the junction left unmatched. As DNA, the CDR3 is TGCAGTGCAGAGACAGGGGCTGGTTACGAGCAGTACTTC. Amino acids: CSAETGAGYEQYF.

This clonotype was picked up many times. The V call is TRBV12-3 or TRBV12-4, the J call TRBJ2-6; 11 bases map to TRBD2. V lost 7 bases, J lost 2 bases, and 16 bases stayed unmatched. This CDR3 contains 20 residues. As DNA, the CDR3 is TGTGCCAGCAAACCCTCCGGAACCGTAGCGGGAGGGCCTGGGGCCAACGTCCTGACTTTC. Protein product: CASKPSGTVAGGPGANVLTF.